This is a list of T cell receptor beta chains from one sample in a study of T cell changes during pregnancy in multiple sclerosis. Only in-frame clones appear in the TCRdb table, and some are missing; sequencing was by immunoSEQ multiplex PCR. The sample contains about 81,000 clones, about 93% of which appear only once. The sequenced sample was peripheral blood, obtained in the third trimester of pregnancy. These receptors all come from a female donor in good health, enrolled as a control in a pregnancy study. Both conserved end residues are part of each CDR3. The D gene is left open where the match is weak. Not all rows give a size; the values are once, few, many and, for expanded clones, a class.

CDR3: CASRSDYSSYNEQFF
DNA: TGTGCCAGCAGGTCGGACTATTCCTCCTACAATGAGCAGTTCTTC
J: TRBJ2-1
V: TRBV11-2
D: NA
size: once

CDR3: CASGHQETQYF
DNA: TGTGCCAGCGGGCACCAAGAGACCCAGTACTTC
J: TRBJ2-5
V: TRBV6-1
D: NA
size: NA

CDR3: CASSLVVASGANVLTF
DNA: TGTGCCAGCAGCTTGGTTGTGGCCTCTGGGGCCAACGTCCTGACTTTC
J: TRBJ2-6
V: TRBV5-5
D: NA
size: NA

CDR3: CASSLGLTAQYF
DNA: TGTGCCAGCAGCTTAGGATTAACAGCGCAGTACTTC
J: TRBJ2-7
V: TRBV7-2
D: NA
size: NA

CDR3: CASSPPGGTEAFF
DNA: TGTGCCAGCAGCCCCCCGGGGGGCACTGAAGCTTTCTTT
J: TRBJ1-1
V: TRBV7-9
D: NA
size: NA

CDR3: CASQSRGTGNTIYF
DNA: TGTGCCAGCCAGAGCAGGGGAACAGGAAACACCATATATTTT
J: TRBJ1-3
V: TRBV28
D: NA
size: NA

CDR3: CASSLGTAGSTEAFF
DNA: TGTGCCAGCAGTTTAGGGACAGCAGGGAGCACTGAAGCTTTCTTT
J: TRBJ1-1
V: TRBV28
D: TRBD1
size: NA

CDR3: CASSLGQGQETQYF
DNA: TGTGCCAGCAGCTTAGGACAGGGTCAAGAGACCCAGTACTTC
J: TRBJ2-5
V: TRBV5-4
D: TRBD1
size: NA

CDR3: CASSGRQGQSEQYF
DNA: TGTGCCAGCAGCGGACGACAGGGACAGAGTGAGCAGTACTTC
J: TRBJ2-7
V: TRBV28
D: TRBD1
size: NA

CDR3: CASSLLEAETQYF
DNA: TGTGCCAGCAGCTTGCTAGAGGCAGAGACCCAGTACTTC
J: TRBJ2-5
V: TRBV5-6
D: NA
size: NA

CDR3: CASSLVRGTWTEAFF
DNA: TGTGCCAGCAGTTTGGTGCGGGGAACGTGGACTGAAGCTTTCTTT
J: TRBJ1-1
V: TRBV27
D: NA
size: NA

CDR3: CASSPETGGRTEAFF
DNA: TGTGCCAGCAGCCCCGAGACAGGGGGTCGCACTGAAGCTTTCTTT
J: TRBJ1-1
V: TRBV28
D: TRBD1
size: NA

CDR3: CASSPGGGRGKTQYF
DNA: TGTGCCAGCTCACCGGGAGGAGGCAGGGGGAAGACCCAGTACTTC
J: TRBJ2-5
V: TRBV18
D: NA
size: NA

CDR3: CASSPGTAYQETQYF
DNA: TGTGCCAGCAGCCCGGGGACAGCCTACCAAGAGACCCAGTACTTC
J: TRBJ2-5
V: TRBV28
D: TRBD1
size: NA

CDR3: CAIKREYTDTQYF
DNA: TGTGCCATTAAGAGGGAATACACAGATACGCAGTATTTT
J: TRBJ2-3
V: TRBV10-3
D: NA
size: NA

CDR3: CASSGLAEQSEQYF
DNA: TGCGCCAGCAGCGGCTTAGCGGAACAGAGTGAGCAGTACTTC
J: TRBJ2-7
V: TRBV5-1
D: NA
size: NA

CDR3: CASSYRTGAGGTNEKLFF
DNA: TGTGCCAGCAGCTACAGGACAGGGGCGGGTGGCACTAATGAAAAACTGTTTTTT
J: TRBJ1-4
V: TRBV7-9
D: TRBD1
size: NA

CDR3: CASSLGGGLSYEQYF
DNA: TGTGCCAGCAGCCTCGGGGGGGGATTATCCTACGAGCAGTACTTC
J: TRBJ2-7
V: TRBV5-6
D: TRBD2
size: NA

CDR3: CASTYQGRGAEAFF
DNA: TGTGCCAGCACCTATCAGGGCAGGGGGGCTGAAGCTTTCTTT
J: TRBJ1-1
V: TRBV6-5
D: TRBD1
size: NA

CDR3: CASSPPGRDEQYF
DNA: TGTGCCAGCTCACCACCGGGCAGGGACGAGCAGTACTTC
J: TRBJ2-7
V: TRBV18
D: NA
size: NA

CDR3: CASSSHREYGEAFF
DNA: TGTGCCAGCAGTTCCCACAGGGAATACGGTGAAGCTTTCTTT
J: TRBJ1-1
V: TRBV28
D: NA
size: NA

CDR3: CASRVSSATGELFF
DNA: TGCGCCAGCAGAGTTAGCAGCGCTACCGGGGAGCTGTTTTTT
J: TRBJ2-2
V: TRBV4-1
D: NA
size: NA

CDR3: CASTPGTGQRGYTF
DNA: TGTGCCAGCACCCCAGGGACAGGTCAGAGGGGCTACACCTTC
J: TRBJ1-2
V: TRBV2
D: TRBD1
size: NA

CDR3: CASSLTAPTYEQYF
DNA: TGCGCCAGCAGCTTAACAGCCCCCACCTACGAGCAGTACTTC
J: TRBJ2-7
V: TRBV5-1
D: NA
size: NA

CDR3: CASSSDRGGSYGYTF
DNA: TGCGCCAGCAGCTCAGACAGGGGAGGGAGCTATGGCTACACCTTC
J: TRBJ1-2
V: TRBV5-1
D: TRBD1
size: NA

CDR3: CASGASGEETQYF
DNA: TGTGCTAGTGGTGCCTCCGGGGAAGAGACCCAGTACTTC
J: TRBJ2-5
V: TRBV12-5
D: NA
size: NA

CDR3: CASSDAGESYEQYF
DNA: TGTGCCAGCAGTGATGCGGGGGAATCCTACGAGCAGTACTTC
J: TRBJ2-7
V: TRBV2
D: TRBD2
size: NA

CDR3: CASSYGQGSYNEQFF
DNA: TGTGCCAGCAGCTACGGACAGGGGTCTTACAATGAGCAGTTCTTC
J: TRBJ2-1
V: TRBV5-8
D: TRBD1
size: NA